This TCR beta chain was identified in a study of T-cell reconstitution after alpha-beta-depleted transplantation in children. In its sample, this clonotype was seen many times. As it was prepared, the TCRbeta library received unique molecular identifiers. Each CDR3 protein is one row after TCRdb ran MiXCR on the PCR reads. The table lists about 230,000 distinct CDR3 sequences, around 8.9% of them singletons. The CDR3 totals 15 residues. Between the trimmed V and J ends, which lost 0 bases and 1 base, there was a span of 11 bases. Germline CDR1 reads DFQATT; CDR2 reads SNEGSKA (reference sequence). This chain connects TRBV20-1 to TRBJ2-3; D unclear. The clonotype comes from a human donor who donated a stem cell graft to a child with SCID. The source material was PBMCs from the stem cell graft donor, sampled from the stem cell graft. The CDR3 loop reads CSARDTTRRTDTQYF. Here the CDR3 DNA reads TGCAGTGCTAGAGATACAACCCGCCGCACAGATACGCAGTATTTT.